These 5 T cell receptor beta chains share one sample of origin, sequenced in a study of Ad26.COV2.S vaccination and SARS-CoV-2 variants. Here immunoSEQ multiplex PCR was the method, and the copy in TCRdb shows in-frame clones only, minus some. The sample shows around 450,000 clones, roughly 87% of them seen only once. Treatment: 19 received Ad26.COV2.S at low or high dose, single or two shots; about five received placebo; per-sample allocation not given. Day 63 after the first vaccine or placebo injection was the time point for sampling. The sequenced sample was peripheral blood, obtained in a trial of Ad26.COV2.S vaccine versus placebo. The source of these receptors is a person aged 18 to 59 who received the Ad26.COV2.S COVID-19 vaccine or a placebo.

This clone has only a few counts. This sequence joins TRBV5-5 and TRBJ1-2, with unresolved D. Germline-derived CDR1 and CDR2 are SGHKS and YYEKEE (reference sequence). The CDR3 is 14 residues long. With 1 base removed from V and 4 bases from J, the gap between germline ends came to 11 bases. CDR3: CASSLSETSYGYTF. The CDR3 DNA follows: TGTGCCAGCAGCTTGTCAGAAACTAGCTATGGCTACACCTTC.

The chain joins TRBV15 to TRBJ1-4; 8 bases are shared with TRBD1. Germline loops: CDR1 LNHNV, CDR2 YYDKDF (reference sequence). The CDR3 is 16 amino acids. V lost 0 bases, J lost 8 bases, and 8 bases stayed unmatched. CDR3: CATSRDVQGGREKLFF. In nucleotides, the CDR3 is TGTGCCACCAGCAGAGATGTACAGGGGGGACGAGAAAAACTGTTTTTT.

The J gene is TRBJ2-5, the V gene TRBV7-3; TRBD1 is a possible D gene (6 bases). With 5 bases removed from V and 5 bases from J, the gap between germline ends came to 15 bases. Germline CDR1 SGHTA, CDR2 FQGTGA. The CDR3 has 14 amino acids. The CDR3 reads CASSTGQIGETQYF. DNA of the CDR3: TGTGCCAGCAGCACCGGACAGATCGGGGAGACCCAGTACTTC.

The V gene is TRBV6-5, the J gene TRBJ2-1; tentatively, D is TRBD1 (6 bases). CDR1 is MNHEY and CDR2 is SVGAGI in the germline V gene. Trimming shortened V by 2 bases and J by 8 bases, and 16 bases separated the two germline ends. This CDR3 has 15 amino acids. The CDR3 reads CASSYVGASRDEQFF. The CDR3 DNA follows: TGTGCCAGCAGTTACGTGGGGGCCAGCCGGGATGAGCAGTTCTTC.

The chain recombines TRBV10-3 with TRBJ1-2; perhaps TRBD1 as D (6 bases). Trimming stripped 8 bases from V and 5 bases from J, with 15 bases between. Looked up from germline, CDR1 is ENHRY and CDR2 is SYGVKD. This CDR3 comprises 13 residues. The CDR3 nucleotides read TGTGCCATCTATGGACAGTCTACATATGGCTACACCTTC. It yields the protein CAIYGQSTYGYTF.